These T cell receptor beta chains were read from a single sample in a study of graft-versus-host responses after intestinal transplantation. These receptors' targets are unknown. Assay: immunoSEQ multiplex PCR; the TCRdb copy retains only in-frame clones and omits some. The profile covers approximately 100,000 clones, with 87% appearing a single time and over 0.7% taken by the ten largest. Here the sequenced sample was unstimulated CD4+ T cells sorted from spleen or lymph node cells, taken before intestinal transplant. The receptors derive from a human donor who received an intestinal transplant. The CDR3 runs from the conserved cysteine through the conserved F or W.

V: TRBV2; CDR3: CASSVWGPGNTIYF
V: TRBV6-5; CDR3: CASSHAAGDGYTF
V: TRBV18; CDR3: CASSPATANSPLHF
V: TRBV11-2; CDR3: CASSRDSNYGYTF
V: TRBV11-1; CDR3: CASSFRGGRSTDTQYF
V: TRBV28; CDR3: CASSIGYRKSAYEQYF
V: TRBV5-1; CDR3: CASSRVTGDTEAFF
V: TRBV28; CDR3: CASLSQGARGNTIYF
V: TRBV5-6; CDR3: CASSFEVYEQFF
V: TRBV28; CDR3: CASSLFWDRAGNQPQHF
V: TRBV7-7; CDR3: CASSLEGGGQETQYF
V: TRBV28; CDR3: CASSFRGNTEAFF
V: TRBV7-2; CDR3: CASSSRIAASTDTQYF
V: TRBV7-9; CDR3: CASSTGQPNTEAFF
V: TRBV7-9; CDR3: CASSLARETQYF
V: TRBV6-1; CDR3: CASSEFQQGVDTIYF
V: TRBV9; CDR3: CASSPGRSYNSPLHF
V: TRBV15; CDR3: CATSRTIGARGYTF
V: TRBV5-1; CDR3: CASSRAGSHQETQYF
V: TRBV5-1; CDR3: CASRLQGGDYGYTF
V: TRBV29-1; CDR3: CSVKRGLSYEQYF
V: TRBV27; CDR3: CASSLFGEGGPEAFF
V: TRBV27; CDR3: CASSSTEGGGNSPLHF
V: TRBV5-1; CDR3: CASSTRVGNTEAFF
V: TRBV7-2; CDR3: CASSFRPSGGSSTDTQYF
V: TRBV6-5; CDR3: CASSRQGAKTQYF
V: TRBV19; CDR3: CASGTWNNEQFF
V: TRBV11-1; CDR3: CASSLTSPMSSYNEQFF
V: TRBV7-3; CDR3: CASSRSSYNEQFF
V: TRBV5-1; CDR3: CASSWGLSTEAFF
V: TRBV19; CDR3: CASSMRGLGYGYTF
V: TRBV6-5; CDR3: CASSYFGQPGTIYF
V: TRBV5-1; CDR3: CASSRTDGKETQYF
V: TRBV28; CDR3: CATVQGAAYEQYF
V: TRBV15; CDR3: CATSRDSAGTGANVLTF
V: TRBV6-5; CDR3: CASRGTSGTKQYF
V: TRBV5-1; CDR3: CASSLGQGVEAFF
V: TRBV7-9; CDR3: CASSPGLAGPFEQYF
V: TRBV28; CDR3: CASNLRRTGGDGEQYF
V: TRBV11-2; CDR3: CASSWGQGNEKLFF
V: TRBV27; CDR3: CASSLSASGANVLTF
V: TRBV28; CDR3: CASSFLTGTSPHLETQYF
V: TRBV2; CDR3: CASSDQGQETQYF
V: TRBV6-6; CDR3: CASSYSVGDNSPLHF
V: TRBV11-3; CDR3: CASSTDGSLQETQYF
V: TRBV10-3; CDR3: CAISDRDSARNSQETQYF
V: TRBV19; CDR3: CASSMARGELFF
V: TRBV28; CDR3: CAIAGVLPDTQYF
V: TRBV7-2; CDR3: CASSQGQQETQYF
V: TRBV6-1; CDR3: CASSEYVGGRSNYGYTF
V: TRBV7-9; CDR3: CASSLRGSSYNEQFF
V: TRBV18; CDR3: CASSPGGTYEQYF
V: TRBV2; CDR3: CASSEARIPAEQYF
V: TRBV29-1; CDR3: CSVSRGQTEAFF
V: TRBV13; CDR3: CASSPTSGAYEQYF
V: TRBV19; CDR3: CASSIFRGRATEQFF
V: TRBV11-2; CDR3: CASSLDRGYEQYF
V: TRBV5-1; CDR3: CASSFGVPSSYNEQFF
V: TRBV4-2; CDR3: CASSQDQGAGGNRYNEQFF
V: TRBV7-9; CDR3: CASSLGRNTDTQYF